These 16 T cell receptor beta chains were all obtained from the same sample, sequenced in a study of blood T cell repertoires in COVID-19. TCRdb's table, derived via immunoSEQ multiplex PCR, lists solely in-frame clones and lacks some. The sample lists tens of thousands of clones, approximately 86% occurring once. The sample taken for sequencing was peripheral blood. These receptors all come from an older woman with active COVID-19.

This rearrangement joins TRBV10-3 to TRBJ2-2; 7 bases map to TRBD2. The CDR3 consists of 15 residues. CDR1 and CDR2 (germline): ENHRY, SYGVKD. Losses at the gene ends were 8 bases for V and 2 bases for J; bases not matched to a gene: 8. The CDR3 DNA is TGTGCCATCGGGTCTGCGGGGGACAACACCGGGGAGCTGTTTTTT. This codes for CAIGSAGDNTGELFF.

CDR3: CASSRGTSGGATEQYF. In DNA, the CDR3 is TGTGCCAGCTCACGAGGGACTAGCGGGGGGGCCACCGAGCAGTACTTC. V gene TRBV18 combines with J gene TRBJ2-7; 16 positions agree with TRBD2. V shed 4 bases and J 6 bases; nucleotides not matched to a gene: 6. Looked up from germline, CDR1 is KGHSH and CDR2 is LQKENI. The CDR3 extends over 16 amino acids. Based on the CDR3 plus reference TRBV18 and TRBJ2-7, the full variable domain is NAGVMQNPRHLVRRRGQEARLRCSPMKGHSHVYWYRQLPEEGLKFMVYLQKENIIDESGMPKERFSAEFPKEGPSILRIQQVVRGDSAAYFCASSRGTSGGATEQYFGPGTRLTVT.

There are a few counts of this clone. This chain uses TRBV28 with TRBJ2-7, with 7 bases lining up with TRBD1. The CDR3 spans 15 residues. The germline V gene has CDR1 MDHEN and CDR2 SYDVKM. V gave up 3 bases and J gave up 0 bases; unmatched junction bases: 5. CDR3 in DNA: TGTGCCAGCAGTTTCTACGGGACAGACTCCTACGAGCAGTACTTC. Encoded protein: CASSFYGTDSYEQYF.

The gene calls are TRBV6-5 and TRBJ2-3; 8 bases are shared with TRBD2. The CDR3 is 14 residues long. Trimming at V came to 7 bases and at J to 3 bases, leaving 6 bases not matched to a gene. Germline CDR1 reads MNHEY; CDR2 reads SVGAGI. The CDR3 protein is CASTRGGLTDTQYF. The CDR3 bases are TGTGCCAGCACACGGGGGGGTTTAACAGATACGCAGTATTTT.

The genes are TRBV12-5 and TRBJ2-5; 14 bases fit TRBD2. This CDR3 contains 17 residues. J lost 5 bases, V lost 7 bases, and 12 bases had no gene match. The germline CDR1 and CDR2 sequences are LGHNT and FRNRAP. The CDR3: CASAPPGLAGAGETQYF. Written as DNA, the CDR3 is TGTGCTAGTGCACCGCCGGGACTAGCGGGGGCAGGCGAGACCCAGTACTTC.

The CDR3 sequence is CASSLTSISNIQYF. The DNA for the CDR3 is TGTGCCAGCAGCCTGACTAGTATCTCAAACATTCAGTACTTC. The J gene is TRBJ2-4, the V gene TRBV11-2, with TRBD2 as a possible D gene (6 bases). This CDR3 is 14 amino acids long. Looked up from germline, CDR1 is SGHAT and CDR2 is FQNNGV. V was cut by 5 bases and J by 6 bases, with 14 bases left in between.

This chain links TRBV5-1 with TRBJ2-1; 12 bases match TRBD2. The CDR3 loop spans 15 amino acids. V was clipped by 3 bases and J by 6 bases; unmatched bases: 4. CDR1 and CDR2 (germline): SGHRS, YFSETQ. CDR3 coding DNA: TGCGCCAGCAGCTCTACTAGCGGGGGGCTCAATGAGCAGTTCTTC. It is translated as CASSSTSGGLNEQFF.

The gene calls are TRBV25-1 and TRBJ2-5; 10 bases are shared with TRBD2. The CDR3 sequence is 16 residues long. With 0 bases clipped from V and 2 bases from J, the junction kept 3 bases outside the gene matches. Germline CDR1 is MGHDK and CDR2 is SYGVNS. CDR3 sequence reads: CASSEYLLAGQETQYF. CDR3 sequence (DNA): TGTGCCAGCAGTGAATATCTACTAGCGGGACAAGAGACCCAGTACTTC.

The chain couples TRBV7-2 to TRBJ2-3; 10 bases fit TRBD2. Germline trimming cut 5 bases from V and 4 bases from J; bases unmatched to any gene: 12. The CDR3 totals 17 residues. From germline, CDR1 is SGHTA and CDR2 FQGNSA. The CDR3 DNA follows: TGTGCCAGCAGCCCGACGAGAAGCGGGGGGGCCCCAGATACGCAGTATTTT. It yields the protein CASSPTRSGGAPDTQYF. The full variable domain, its missing parts supplied by reference TRBV7-2 and TRBJ2-3, is GAGVSQSPSNKVTEKGKDVELRCDPISGHTALYWYRQSLGQGLEFLIYFQGNSAPDKSGLPSDRFSAERTGGSVSTLTIQRTQQEDSAVYLCASSPTRSGGAPDTQYFGPGTRLTVL.

V and J are TRBV7-2 and TRBJ2-1, with TRBD2 as a possible D gene (5 bases). The ends were cut back, 4 bases at V and 9 bases at J, with 10 bases in the middle. Germline assignment: CDR1 SGHTA and CDR2 FQGNSA. CDR3 size: 12 residues. The CDR3 reads CASSSSRVEQFF. In DNA, the CDR3 is TGTGCCAGCAGCTCTTCGCGGGTTGAGCAGTTCTTC. Supplemented by reference TRBV7-2 and TRBJ2-1, the full variable domain reads GAGVSQSPSNKVTEKGKDVELRCDPISGHTALYWYRQSLGQGLEFLIYFQGNSAPDKSGLPSDRFSAERTGGSVSTLTIQRTQQEDSAVYLCASSSSRVEQFFGPGTRLTVL.

The chain recombines TRBV6-5 with TRBJ2-5; 8 bases line up with TRBD1. CDR3 size: 14 residues. V lost 7 bases, J lost 2 bases, and 6 bases stayed unmatched. CDR1 is MNHEY, CDR2 SVGAGI, per germline. The CDR3 DNA follows: TGTGCCAGCATCTGGACAGGGATTCAAGAGACCCAGTACTTC. Residues: CASIWTGIQETQYF.

The CDR3 bases are TGTGCCAGCAGCCGGGAGACGGGTACAACTAATGAAAAACTGTTTTTT. It translates to CASSRETGTTNEKLFF. The rearrangement joins TRBV5-8 to TRBJ1-4; D is undetermined. Trimming stripped 4 bases from V and 0 bases from J, with 13 bases between. The CDR3 consists of 16 residues. Germline V gives CDR1 SGHTS, CDR2 YDEGEE.

This clone showed up just a few times. This chain joins TRBV6-5 and TRBJ2-7; 7 bases are a match to TRBD1. Unmatched junction bases numbered 8, after V lost 6 bases and J lost 3 bases. CDR1 is MNHEY, CDR2 SVGAGI, per germline. The CDR3 contains 14 residues. CDR3: CASRHRDRFYEQYF. The CDR3 coding sequence is TGTGCCAGCAGGCATCGGGACAGATTCTACGAGCAGTACTTC.

This clone was counted only a few times. The chain is built from TRBV6-5 and TRBJ2-1; D unresolved. V gave up 7 bases and J gave up 7 bases, with 14 bases separating them. The CDR3 runs 13 residues. Germline V gene data show CDR1 as MNHEY and CDR2 as SVGAGI. The CDR3 bases are TGTGCCAGCACGTTTAGAGGTACGAATGAGCAGTTCTTC. It specifies CASTFRGTNEQFF.

CDR3 bases: TGTGCCTGGAGAGCCAACCGCGGAGATCCCCAGCATTTT. Its translation is CAWRANRGDPQHF. The gene calls are TRBV30 and TRBJ1-5; no firm D call. Trimming left V 3 bases short and J 10 bases short, with 16 bases between. CDR3 length: 13 residues. From germline, CDR1 is GTSNPN and CDR2 SVGIG (reference sequence). Full variable domain (outside the CDR3, taken from reference TRBV30 and TRBJ1-5): SQTIHQWPATLVQPVGSPLSLECTVEGTSNPNLYWYRQAAGRGLQLLFYSVGIGQISSEVPQNLSASRPQDRQFILSSKKLLLSDSGFYLCAWRANRGDPQHFGDGTRLSIL.

V is TRBV5-6 and J is TRBJ2-1; 12 positions match TRBD2. Per the germline V gene, CDR1 is SGHDT and CDR2 is YYEEEE. V was clipped by 3 bases and J by 8 bases; unmatched bases: 0. The CDR3 loop spans 13 amino acids. The CDR3 is CASSWTSGDEQFF. CDR3 bases: TGTGCCAGCAGCTGGACTAGCGGGGATGAGCAGTTCTTC.